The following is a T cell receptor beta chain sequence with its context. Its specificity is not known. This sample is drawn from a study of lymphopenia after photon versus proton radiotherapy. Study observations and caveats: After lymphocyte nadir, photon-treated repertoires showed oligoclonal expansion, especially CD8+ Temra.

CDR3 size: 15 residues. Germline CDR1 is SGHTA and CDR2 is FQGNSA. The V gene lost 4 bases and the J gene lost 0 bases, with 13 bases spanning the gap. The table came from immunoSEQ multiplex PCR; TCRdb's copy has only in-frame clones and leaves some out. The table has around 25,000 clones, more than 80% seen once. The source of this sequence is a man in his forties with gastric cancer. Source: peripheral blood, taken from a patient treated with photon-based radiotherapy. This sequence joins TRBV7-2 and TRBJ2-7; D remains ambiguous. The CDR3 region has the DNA TGTGCCAGCAGCTCAGCCTCTGCCTCCTCCTACGAGCAGTACTTC. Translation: CASSSASASSYEQYF.